This T cell receptor (beta chain) was identified during a study of cytomegalovirus exposure and HLA in healthy donors. Study conclusions and caveats: Reportedly, HLA-A and HLA-B alleles of most subjects were accurately predicted from TCR beta.

A multiplex PCR was run with 60 Vbeta primers and 13 Jbeta primers. Some clones are missing from TCRdb's copy, which holds only in-frame ones; the method was immunoSEQ multiplex PCR. This table has approximately 260,000 clones, nearly 95% appearing once. Points on this clone: Its antigen is not known.

The CDR3 totals 16 residues. Deletions cut 4 bases from V and 7 bases from J, with 19 bases between. Germline V gene data show CDR1 as MGHDK and CDR2 as SYGVNS. Sequenced material: PBMCs. The sequence came from a girl aged 2 to 9 in good health and CMV-seronegative. The V gene is TRBV25-1, the J gene TRBJ1-4, with D possibly TRBD1 on 6 matching bases. This CDR3 is CASSAWRGGLGEKLFF. In DNA, the CDR3 is TGTGCCAGCAGTGCCTGGAGGGGGGGTTTAGGTGAAAAACTGTTTTTT.